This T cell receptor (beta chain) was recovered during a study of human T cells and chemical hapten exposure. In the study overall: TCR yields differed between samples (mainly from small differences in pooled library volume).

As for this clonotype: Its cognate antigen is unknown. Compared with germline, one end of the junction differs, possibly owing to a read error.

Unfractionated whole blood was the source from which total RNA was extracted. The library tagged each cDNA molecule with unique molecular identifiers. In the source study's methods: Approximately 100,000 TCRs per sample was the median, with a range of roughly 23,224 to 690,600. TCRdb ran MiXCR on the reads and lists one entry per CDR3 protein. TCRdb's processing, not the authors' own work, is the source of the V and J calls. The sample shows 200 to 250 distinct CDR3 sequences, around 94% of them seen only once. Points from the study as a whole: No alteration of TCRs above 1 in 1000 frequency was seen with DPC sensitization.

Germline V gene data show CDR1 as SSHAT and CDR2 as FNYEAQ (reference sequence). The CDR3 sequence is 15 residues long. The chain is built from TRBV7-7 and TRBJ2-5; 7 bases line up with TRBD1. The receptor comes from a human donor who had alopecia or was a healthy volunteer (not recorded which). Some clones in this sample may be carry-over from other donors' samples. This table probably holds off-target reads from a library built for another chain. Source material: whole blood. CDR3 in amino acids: CASSLGGQSQETQYF. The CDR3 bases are TGTGCTAGCAGCTTAGGGGGACAGAGCCAAGAGACCCAGTACTTC.